This TCR beta chain was identified in a study of PD-L1 blockade in urothelial cancer. Overall study context: Of about 29 patients, almost 26 were males with bladder-origin urothelial cancer. Typically, measured as a median, blood samples had 150,000 or so T cells. Analyses were performed on blood at 3 weeks after treatment start (the second dose) and at 6 weeks.

Profiled with immunoSEQ multiplex PCR; TCRdb holds only in-frame clones, not every one. The sample gives 41,000 or so clones, 82% of which show up once; 18% is in the top ten. In the case of this clone: The target antigen is unknown.

Study findings and constraints: Below-median pretreatment blood TCR clonality predicted better survival.

The clonotype originates from a man aged 55-75 years with urothelial cancer. The sample consisted of PBMCs, taken around atezolizumab (anti-PD-L1) treatment.

This chain's CDR3 is CASSLDDSANTGELFF. The CDR3 nucleotides read TGTGCCAGCAGCTTAGACGACAGCGCGAACACCGGGGAGCTGTTTTTT. The V gene is TRBV11-3, the J gene TRBJ2-2, with D maybe TRBD1 (5 bases). The CDR3 covers 16 residues. V was cut by 0 bases and J by 0 bases, with 8 bases left in between. The germline V gene has CDR1 SGHNT and CDR2 YENEEA.